In this sample, the clone carrying this TCR beta chain turned up a few times. Its specificity is not known. This entry comes from a study of beta chain features in type 1 diabetes. Expressed TCRB transcripts were sequenced because the entire RNA isolate underwent reverse transcription. Produced via immunoSEQ multiplex PCR; TCRdb's table is partial and in-frame only. This sample has 600,000 to 700,000 clones, with roughly 12% found just once. Overall study findings and caveats: PCR might favor shorter templates, but any such skew would affect patients and controls equally. VDJ junctions from patients with type 1 diabetes contained fewer insertions and more deletions. Type 1 diabetes patients had moderately but significantly shorter TCRB CDR3s in all four CD4+ subsets. The influence of HLA type on TCRB rearrangement stayed undetermined.

The source material was naive CD4+ T cells from blood. The TCR originated in a man aged 25-40 years with type 1 diabetes.

The CDR3 is CASSLTSGPSYEQYF. CDR3 nucleotides: TGTGCCAGCAGCTTGACTAGCGGTCCTTCCTACGAGCAGTACTTC. This chain links TRBV7-2 with TRBJ2-7; 9 bases agree with TRBD2. The germline gives CDR1 SGHTA, CDR2 FQGNSA. CDR3 length equals 15 residues. Trimming removed 3 bases from V and 1 base from J; junction bases left unmatched: 4.